The 26 T cell receptor beta chains listed next were all sequenced from one sample in a study of blood T cell repertoires in COVID-19. Libraries were prepared by immunoSEQ multiplex PCR; TCRdb keeps only in-frame clonotypes and omits some of them. This sample has about 170,000 clones, with about 88% found just once. Sequenced input: peripheral blood. These TCRs come from an elderly woman with COVID-19, enrolled during active disease.

This chain joins TRBV13 and TRBJ2-7; 9 bases match TRBD2. Trimming removed 1 base from V and 0 bases from J; junction bases left unmatched: 1. Germline lookup yields CDR1 PRHDT and CDR2 FYEKMQ (reference sequence). This CDR3 has 15 residues. The CDR3 loop reads CASSLVAGVSYEQYF. DNA for the CDR3: TGTGCCAGCAGCTTAGTAGCGGGAGTCTCCTACGAGCAGTACTTC.

The CDR3 bases are TGTGCCAGCAGTGAAGTGGGGGCTGGGGAGTGGAACACTGAAGCTTTCTTT. Encoded protein: CASSEVGAGEWNTEAFF. The chain recombines TRBV2 with TRBJ1-1, with D maybe TRBD1 (6 bases). CDR1 and CDR2 (germline): SNHLY, FYNNEI. V lost 1 base to trimming and J lost 1 base, with 16 bases between them. The CDR3 consists of 17 residues.

V is TRBV2 and J is TRBJ1-1, with 8 bases lining up with TRBD1. Germline CDR1 is SNHLY and CDR2 is FYNNEI. The CDR3 contains 15 residues. After removal of 3 bases from V and 1 base from J, the junction contained 4 bases not matched to a gene. CDR3 in amino acids: CASSDAQGGNTEAFF. The CDR3 DNA follows: TGTGCCAGCAGTGACGCACAGGGGGGGAACACTGAAGCTTTCTTT.

In this sample, this clone turned up a few times. This CDR3 reads CASNKGGRRLDTQYF. CDR3 in DNA: TGTGCCAGCAACAAAGGGGGACGTAGGTTAGATACGCAGTATTTT. The chain carries TRBV28 and TRBJ2-3; tentatively, D is TRBD1 (6 bases). Germline-derived CDR1 and CDR2 are MDHEN and SYDVKM. Trimming took off 7 bases at V and 5 bases at J, with 19 bases between the two ends. This CDR3 spans 15 amino acids. The complete variable domain, with remaining parts taken from reference TRBV28 and TRBJ2-3, reads DVKVTQSSRYLVKRTGEKVFLECVQDMDHENMFWYRQDPGLGLRLIYFSYDVKMKEKGDIPEGYSVSREKKERFSLILESASTNQTSMYLCASNKGGRRLDTQYFGPGTRLTVL.

V gene TRBV19 combines with J gene TRBJ2-5; 9 bases fit TRBD2. There are 15 residues in the CDR3. The germline V gene has CDR1 LNHDA and CDR2 SQIVND (reference sequence). V lost 11 bases, J lost 4 bases, and 14 bases stayed unmatched. In nucleotides, the CDR3 is TGTGCCGGATACGGGCGGGAGGGGGTCGGAGAGACCCAGTACTTC. Its translation is CAGYGREGVGETQYF.

The V call is TRBV9, the J call TRBJ2-5; 7 positions agree with TRBD1. The CDR3 runs 14 residues. The ends lost 0 bases at V and 5 bases at J; junction bases unmatched: 4. In germline, CDR1 is SGDLS, CDR2 YYNGEE. The CDR3 is CASSVAQGSETQYF. DNA for the CDR3: TGTGCCAGCAGCGTAGCACAGGGGTCCGAGACCCAGTACTTC.

The sample holds one count of this clone. The genes are TRBV7-3 and TRBJ2-7, with TRBD1 identical over 8 bases. The junction had 6 bases not matched to a gene; V was cut back by 5 bases and J by 6 bases. Germline assignment: CDR1 SGHTA and CDR2 FQGTGA. This CDR3 region has 13 residues. The CDR3 loop is CASSPDRVGEQYF. Here the CDR3 DNA reads TGTGCCAGCAGCCCGGACAGGGTCGGCGAGCAGTACTTC.

The chain combines TRBV18 with TRBJ2-6, with a weak D call TRBD1 (5 bases). The V and J ends lost 3 bases and 0 bases respectively, with 15 bases between them. Germline lookup yields CDR1 KGHSH and CDR2 LQKENI. The CDR3 covers 18 residues. The CDR3 DNA follows: TGTGCCAGCTCACCCCTCCGCAGGGAAGACTCTGGGGCCAACGTCCTGACTTTC. Translating gives CASSPLRREDSGANVLTF.

This chain links TRBV11-2 with TRBJ2-5; TRBD2 might be the D (5 bases). CDR3 length: 11 residues. Germline lookup yields CDR1 SGHAT and CDR2 FQNNGV. V shed 7 bases and J shed 5 bases, with 8 bases lying between them. CDR3 in amino acids: CASTPGETQYF. The CDR3 DNA reads TGTGCCAGCACTCCGGGGGAGACCCAGTACTTC. Together with reference TRBV11-2 and TRBJ2-5, the CDR3 gives the full variable domain: EAGVAQSPRYKIIEKRQSVAFWCNPISGHATLYWYQQILGQGPKLLIQFQNNGVVDDSQLPKDRFSAERLKGVDSTLKIQPAKLEDSAVYLCASTPGETQYFGPGTRLLVL.

This chain joins TRBV6-5 and TRBJ1-2; D is possibly TRBD1 (5 bases). The CDR3 length is 14 residues. With 8 bases removed from V and 2 bases from J, the gap between germline ends came to 15 bases. CDR1 is MNHEY, CDR2 SVGAGI, per germline. The CDR3 region is CASLSGGRNYGYTF. CDR3 nucleotide sequence: TGTGCCAGCCTGTCGGGGGGGAGGAACTATGGCTACACCTTC.

The gene calls are TRBV7-2 and TRBJ2-1; 7 nucleotides agree with TRBD1. Germline loops: CDR1 SGHTA, CDR2 FQGNSA. J lost 2 bases, V lost 5 bases, and 12 bases had no gene match. CDR3 length equals 17 residues. CDR3 sequence: CASSLMRVQGTYNEQFF. The CDR3 DNA reads TGTGCCAGCAGCCTGATGCGTGTACAGGGGACCTACAATGAGCAGTTCTTC.

The rearrangement links TRBV9 to TRBJ2-4; D possibly corresponds to TRBD2 (5 bases). The ends were cut back, 1 base at V and 3 bases at J, with 11 bases in the middle. This CDR3 has 15 residues. CDR1 and CDR2 from the germline V gene are SGDLS and YYNGEE. This CDR3 is CASSVHGVDKNIQYF. The CDR3 nucleotides are TGTGCCAGCAGCGTACACGGGGTTGACAAAAACATTCAGTACTTC.

The chain links TRBV28 to TRBJ1-4; 7 bases align to TRBD1. Germline CDR1 and CDR2: MDHEN and SYDVKM. V lost 3 bases, J lost 3 bases, and 4 bases stayed unmatched. The CDR3 loop spans 15 amino acids. Here the CDR3 DNA reads TGTGCCAGCAGTTTCCGGACAGGTTCTAATGAAAAACTGTTTTTT. Translating it yields CASSFRTGSNEKLFF.

The V gene is TRBV28, the J gene TRBJ2-1, with 12 bases aligning to TRBD2. The trim removed 6 bases at V and 5 bases at J, leaving 8 bases unmatched. CDR1 is MDHEN and CDR2 is SYDVKM in the germline V gene. The CDR3 has 16 amino acids. The DNA of the CDR3 is TGTGCCAGCAGACCGAGGACTAGCGGGAAGAACAATGAGCAGTTCTTC. Residues: CASRPRTSGKNNEQFF.

This sequence joins TRBV10-3 and TRBJ2-5, with TRBD1 matching over 8 bases. Germline-derived CDR1 and CDR2 are ENHRY and SYGVKD. This CDR3 region has 16 residues. Losses at the gene ends were 3 bases for V and 5 bases for J; bases not matched to a gene: 11. Here the CDR3 DNA reads TGTGCCATCAGTGACCCCGAGGACAGGGAGTGGGAGACCCAGTACTTC. Translating it yields CAISDPEDREWETQYF.

This clone was observed a handful of times. The V call is TRBV6-2 or TRBV6-3, the J call TRBJ2-5, with D possibly matching TRBD2 (6 bases). The V end was cut by 5 bases, the J end by 5 bases, with 12 bases between. This CDR3 region has 13 residues. CDR1 MNHEY and CDR2 SVGEGT come from the germline V gene. The CDR3 reads CASSREYGETQYF. CDR3 DNA sequence: TGTGCCAGCAGTCGGGAGTACGGGGAGACCCAGTACTTC.

The V and J genes are TRBV3-1 (or the pseudogene TRBV3-2) and TRBJ2-5, with TRBD2 identical over 7 bases. The junction had 6 bases not matched to a gene; V was cut back by 1 base and J by 1 base. CDR3 size: 16 residues. Germline V gene lookup returns CDR1 LGHDT and CDR2 YNNKEL (reference sequence). The CDR3 here is CASSQGGGSVQETQYF. In DNA, the CDR3 is TGTGCCAGCAGCCAAGGAGGCGGGAGCGTCCAAGAGACCCAGTACTTC.

The chain joins TRBV7-2 to TRBJ2-7; no firm D call. V lost 0 bases, J lost 3 bases, and 9 bases lay in between. Germline loops: CDR1 SGHTA, CDR2 FQGNSA. This CDR3 region has 14 residues. CDR3 in DNA: TGTGCCAGCAGCTTAGCGCATGCCGGCTACGAGCAGTACTTC. Encoded protein: CASSLAHAGYEQYF. Variable domain in full (rest from reference TRBV7-2 and TRBJ2-7): GAGVSQSPSNKVTEKGKDVELRCDPISGHTALYWYRQSLGQGLEFLIYFQGNSAPDKSGLPSDRFSAERTGGSVSTLTIQRTQQEDSAVYLCASSLAHAGYEQYFGPGTRLTVT.

This chain links TRBV10-3 with TRBJ1-2; 7 nucleotides line up with TRBD1. After removal of 5 bases from V and 5 bases from J, the junction contained 5 bases not matched to a gene. The CDR3 has 13 residues. The germline CDR1 and CDR2 sequences are ENHRY and SYGVKD. CDR3 sequence reads: CAISSAGGYGYTF. The CDR3 DNA follows: TGTGCCATCAGTTCAGCAGGGGGTTATGGCTACACCTTC.

This chain links TRBV28 with TRBJ1-2; D unresolved. CDR3 length: 13 amino acids. Trimming left V 10 bases short and J 5 bases short, with 17 bases between. The germline CDR1 and CDR2 sequences are MDHEN and SYDVKM. The CDR3 protein is CATLSLLRYGYTF. The CDR3 coding sequence is TGTGCCACCCTCTCCCTCTTGCGGTATGGCTACACCTTC.

CDR3: CASKNTGAYNEQFF. The CDR3 region has the DNA TGCGCCAGCAAAAATACAGGGGCCTACAATGAGCAGTTCTTC. The chain is built from TRBV5-1 and TRBJ2-1, with 7 bases lining up with TRBD1. Losses at the gene ends were 6 bases for V and 2 bases for J; bases not matched to a gene: 5. The CDR3 contains 14 residues. Looked up from germline, CDR1 is SGHRS and CDR2 is YFSETQ.

A few counts support this clone. The rearrangement joins TRBV7-3 to TRBJ2-2; D is undetermined. Looked up from germline, CDR1 is SGHTA and CDR2 is FQGTGA. Trimming stripped 5 bases from V and 4 bases from J, with 14 bases between. The CDR3 runs to 15 residues. CDR3 amino acids: CASSPHLSGTGELFF. The CDR3 DNA sequence: TGTGCCAGCAGCCCTCACCTTAGTGGCACCGGGGAGCTGTTTTTT.

V is TRBV28 and J is TRBJ1-4; D is uncertain. Looked up from germline, CDR1 is MDHEN and CDR2 is SYDVKM. V lost 10 bases and J 7 bases, leaving 22 bases between the germline ends. CDR3 length: 15 residues. The CDR3 nucleotides are TGTGCCACCGCGGGCCCGACAAATAAAGGTGAAAAACTGTTTTTT. Translation gives CATAGPTNKGEKLFF. The whole variable domain, remainder taken from reference TRBV28 and TRBJ1-4, is DVKVTQSSRYLVKRTGEKVFLECVQDMDHENMFWYRQDPGLGLRLIYFSYDVKMKEKGDIPEGYSVSREKKERFSLILESASTNQTSMYLCATAGPTNKGEKLFFGSGTQLSVL.

The V call is TRBV19, the J call TRBJ2-3; the match to TRBD2 covers 8 bases. Per germline, CDR1 LNHDA and CDR2 SQIVND (reference sequence). V was clipped by 9 bases and J by 2 bases; unmatched bases: 13. There are 16 residues in the CDR3. The CDR3 region is CASRAVTGGATDTQYF. For the CDR3, the DNA is TGTGCCAGCCGAGCCGTGACGGGGGGGGCCACAGATACGCAGTATTTT. The variable domain in full, with the rest retrieved from reference TRBV19 and TRBJ2-3, is DGGITQSPKYLFRKEGQNVTLSCEQNLNHDAMYWYRQDPGQGLRLIYYSQIVNDFQKGDIAEGYSVSREKKESFPLTVTSAQKNPTAFYLCASRAVTGGATDTQYFGPGTRLTVL.

The chain joins TRBV6-4 to TRBJ2-2; maybe TRBD2 (5 bases). Germline CDR1 MRHNA, CDR2 SNTAGT. This CDR3 has 16 residues. Trimming shortened V by 11 bases and J by 5 bases, and 24 bases separated the two germline ends. CDR3 DNA sequence: TGTGCCCGTCACCAGCGGCAGGCCCCAAGGACCGGGGAGCTGTTTTTT. Translating it yields CARHQRQAPRTGELFF.

This clone occurred once. This chain links TRBV9 with TRBJ2-2; D ambiguous. V was shortened by 0 bases and J by 7 bases, with 4 bases between the two germline ends. Germline V lookup: CDR1 SGDLS, CDR2 YYNGEE. The CDR3 contains 12 residues. CDR3 nucleotides: TGTGCCAGCAGCGTAGTCGGCGGGGAGCTGTTTTTT. Translation: CASSVVGGELFF.